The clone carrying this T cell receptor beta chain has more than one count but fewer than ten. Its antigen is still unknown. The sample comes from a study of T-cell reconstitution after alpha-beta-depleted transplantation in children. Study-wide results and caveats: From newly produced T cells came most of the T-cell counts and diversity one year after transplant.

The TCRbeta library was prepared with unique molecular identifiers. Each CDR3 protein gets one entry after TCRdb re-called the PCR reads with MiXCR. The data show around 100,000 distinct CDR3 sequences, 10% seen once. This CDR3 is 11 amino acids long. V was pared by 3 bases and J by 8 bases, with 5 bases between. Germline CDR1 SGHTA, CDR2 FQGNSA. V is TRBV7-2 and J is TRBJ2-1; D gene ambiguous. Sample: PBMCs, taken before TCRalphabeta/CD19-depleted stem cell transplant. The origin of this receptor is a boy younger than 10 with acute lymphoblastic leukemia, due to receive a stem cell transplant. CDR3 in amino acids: CASSFFDEQFF. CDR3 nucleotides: TGTGCCAGCAGCTTTTTTGATGAGCAGTTCTTC.